This TCR beta chain was profiled in a study of OX40 agonist ivuxolimab in advanced cancers. TCRdb keeps only in-frame clones here, not all; method: immunoSEQ multiplex PCR. The sample lists about 46,000 clones, 89% occurring once. The CDR3 totals 17 residues. Trimming stripped 2 bases from V and 8 bases from J, with 19 bases between. Germline values: CDR1 SEHNR, CDR2 FQNEAQ (reference sequence). The material sequenced was CD4+ or CD8+ T cells sorted from blood, taken in a trial of the OX40 agonist ivuxolimab. The chain recombines TRBV7-9 with TRBJ1-6, with no clear D. The source of this sequence is an adult with an advanced solid tumor such as melanoma, head and neck, liver or kidney cancer. CDR3 in DNA: TGTGCCAGCAGCTTATTCTGGGTTGAGGGTGGTGATTCACCCCTCCACTTT. The encoded protein is CASSLFWVEGGDSPLHF. Based on the CDR3 plus reference TRBV7-9 and TRBJ1-6, the full variable domain is DTGVSQNPRHKITKRGQNVTFRCDPISEHNRLYWYRQTLGQGPEFLTYFQNEAQLEKSRLLSDRFSAERPKGSFSTLEIQRTEQGDSAMYLCASSLFWVEGGDSPLHFGNGTRLTVT.